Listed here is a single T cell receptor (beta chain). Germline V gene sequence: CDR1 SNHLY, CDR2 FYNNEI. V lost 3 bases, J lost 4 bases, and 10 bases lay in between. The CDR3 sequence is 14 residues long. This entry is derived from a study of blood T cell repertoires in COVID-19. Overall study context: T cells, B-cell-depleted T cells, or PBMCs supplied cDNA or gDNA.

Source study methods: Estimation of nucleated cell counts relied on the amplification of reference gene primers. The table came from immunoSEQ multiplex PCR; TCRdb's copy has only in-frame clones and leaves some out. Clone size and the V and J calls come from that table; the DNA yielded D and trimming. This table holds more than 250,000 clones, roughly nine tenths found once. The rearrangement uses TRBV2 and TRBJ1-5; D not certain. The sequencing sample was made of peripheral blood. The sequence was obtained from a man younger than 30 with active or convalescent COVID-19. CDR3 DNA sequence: TGTGCCAGCAGTGATAGCGGCAGTAATCAGCCCCAGCATTTT. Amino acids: CASSDSGSNQPQHF.